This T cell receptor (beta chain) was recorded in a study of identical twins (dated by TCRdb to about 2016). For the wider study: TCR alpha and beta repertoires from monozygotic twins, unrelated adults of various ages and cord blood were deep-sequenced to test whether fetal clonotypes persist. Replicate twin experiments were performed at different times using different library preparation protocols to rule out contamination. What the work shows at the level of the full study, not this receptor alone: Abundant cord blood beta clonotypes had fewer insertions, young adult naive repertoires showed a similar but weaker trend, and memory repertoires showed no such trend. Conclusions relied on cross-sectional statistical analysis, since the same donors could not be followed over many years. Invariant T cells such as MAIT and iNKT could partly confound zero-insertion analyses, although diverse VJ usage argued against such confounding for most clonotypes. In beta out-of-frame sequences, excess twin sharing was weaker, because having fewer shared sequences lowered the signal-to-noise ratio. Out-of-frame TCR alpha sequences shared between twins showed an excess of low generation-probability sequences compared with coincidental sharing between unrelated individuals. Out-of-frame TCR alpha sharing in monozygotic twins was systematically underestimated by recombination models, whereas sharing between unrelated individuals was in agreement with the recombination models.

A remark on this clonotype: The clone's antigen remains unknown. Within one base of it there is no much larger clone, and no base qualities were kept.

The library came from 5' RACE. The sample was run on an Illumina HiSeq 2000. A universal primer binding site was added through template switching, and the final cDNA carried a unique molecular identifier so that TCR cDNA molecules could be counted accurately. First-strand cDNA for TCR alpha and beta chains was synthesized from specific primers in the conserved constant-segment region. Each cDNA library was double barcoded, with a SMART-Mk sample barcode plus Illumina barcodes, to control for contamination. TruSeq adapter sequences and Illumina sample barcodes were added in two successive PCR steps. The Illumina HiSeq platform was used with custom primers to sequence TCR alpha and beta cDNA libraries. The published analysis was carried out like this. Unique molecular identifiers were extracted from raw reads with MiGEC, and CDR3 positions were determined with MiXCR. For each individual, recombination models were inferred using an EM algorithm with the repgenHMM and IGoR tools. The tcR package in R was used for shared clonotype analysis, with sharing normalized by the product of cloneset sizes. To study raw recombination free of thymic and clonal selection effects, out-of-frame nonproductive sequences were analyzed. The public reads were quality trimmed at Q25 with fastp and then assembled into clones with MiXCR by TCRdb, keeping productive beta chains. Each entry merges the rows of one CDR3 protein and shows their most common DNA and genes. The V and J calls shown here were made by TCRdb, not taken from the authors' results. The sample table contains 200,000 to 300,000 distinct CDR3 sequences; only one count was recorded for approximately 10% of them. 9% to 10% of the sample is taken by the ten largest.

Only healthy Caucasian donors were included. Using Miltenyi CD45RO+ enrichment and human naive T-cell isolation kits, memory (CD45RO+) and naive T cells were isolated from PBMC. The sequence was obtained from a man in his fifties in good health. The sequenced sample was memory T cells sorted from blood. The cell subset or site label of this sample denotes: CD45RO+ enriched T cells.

The CDR3 loop reads CSVSTSGSYNEQFF. DNA sequence: TGCAGCGTTTCGACTAGCGGCTCCTACAATGAGCAGTTCTTC. The chain is made from TRBV29-1 and TRBJ2-1, with 9 bases in between that match TRBD2. Including the terminal cysteine and phenylalanine, the CDR3 comprises 14 residues. Only CDR3 DNA remains: 42 bases, in frame from the first base. The germline V gene sets CDR1 to SQVTM and CDR2 to ANQGSEA. Here V drops 5 bases and J drops 0 bases, and the junction holds 2 bases not matched to any gene.